A single T cell receptor beta chain is shown here with its context. The antigen it recognizes is unknown. No quality values exist for individual bases; no much larger clone is one base distant. Sample time point, as interpreted from the label and publication: patch test 2, 6 weeks after DPC sensitization. The intended sense of this specimen's treatment or condition label: therapeutic diphenylcyclopropenone sensitization with weekly scalp DPC. Blood at each patch-test visit was drawn before the patch test was applied. To be eligible, patients had to be aged 18 to 70, diagnosed with alopecia and judged suitable for DPC therapy, while pregnant patients were excluded. Total RNA was extracted from unfractionated whole blood that had been collected in Tempus Blood RNA tubes. The sample comes from a study of human T cells and chemical hapten exposure (dated by TCRdb to the early 2020s). For the wider study: For sensitization, 2% DPC in acetone was applied to a roughly 2 cm by roughly 2 cm area of upper inner arm skin. Throughout the study period of 20 to 25 weeks, patients also received therapeutic DPC doses to the scalp every week. Patch testing was done on the upper back using Finn chambers containing 0.01% DPC, and results were scored after 6 days according to International Contact Dermatitis Research Group standards. The mostly female patient cohort included alopecia areata with under or over 50% scalp involvement, alopecia totalis and alopecia universalis. Libraries were combined into a pool for sequencing, and differences in TCR yield between samples came mainly from small differences in library volumes within the pool. This study followed changes in the peripheral blood TCR repertoire in vivo during primary and secondary sensitization of alopecia patients to the hapten diphenylcyclopropenone (DPC). Patient blood was sampled pre-sensitization (week 0) and at 2, 6 and about 24 weeks after DPC sensitization. For TCR sequencing, blood came from 25 to 30 alopecia patients at anywhere from one to four time points (pre-sensitization, 2, 6 and 24 weeks).

V is clipped by 7 bases and J by 3 bases, and the sequence between their germline boundaries is 16 bases long. The CDR3, cysteine through phenylalanine, is 15 amino acids long. Just CDR3 DNA is preserved here, 45 bases in frame from base 1. To prepare the library, RACE was applied. Instrument used: NextSeq 500. During library preparation, unique molecular identifiers were attached to individual cDNA molecules so that TCRs could be counted quantitatively and reproducibly. From each blood RNA sample, both TCR alpha and TCR beta chains were sequenced. Per the source publication's procedure: The median number of TCRs per sample was over 95,000, ranging from roughly 23,224 to 690,600. V, J and CDR3 annotation of the TCR reads was performed with the Decombinator software suite. Every sample was subsampled to the same number of TCRs (28,000) for the PS versus PT1 abundance plots. Expanded TCRs were defined as absent before sensitization and observed at least eight times at the 2-week time point. TCRdb reanalyzed the raw reads on its own, using fastp at Q25 for trimming and MiXCR for clone calling, and kept in-frame beta chains. CDR3 protein sequences are deduplicated, and each keeps its most common genes and DNA. Here the V and J calls rest on TCRdb's processing, not on the authors' analysis. This sample has around 50,000 distinct CDR3 sequences in its table, and around 9.4% of those were observed once. The leading ten clones occupy 1.5% to 2% of the sample.

The paper's findings and limits, for the study overall: Significantly more large CDR3 similarity clusters were formed by expanded TCRs than by pre-sensitization or healthy control sets, consistent with antigen-driven responses. The number of TCRs above 1 in 1000 frequency did not change with DPC sensitization; there was no evidence of global repertoire structure alterations. After repeated subsampling, the strength of the expansion versus patch-test correlation and the threshold at which it became significant changed. Patch test score was positively correlated with the number of PT1 expanded TCRs, with significance at thresholds 8, 16 and 32 but not at 4. Alopecia, a presumed autoimmune disease, was present in all patients, so the immune response of the patients might differ from that of healthy individuals.

The sequence is built from TRBV12-3 or TRBV12-4 and TRBJ1-5, with TRBD1 perhaps the D gene, on 6 matching bases. Sample: whole blood, taken in connection with sensitization to the hapten diphenylcyclopropenone (DPC). The receptor's source is a woman between 45 and 65 years old with alopecia areata. Some clones in this sample may be carry-over from other donors' samples. The CDR3 here reads CASILHGTPNQPQHF. The nucleotides are TGTGCCAGCATCTTACACGGGACACCCAATCAGCCCCAGCATTTT.